Below, one TCR beta chain is given with its context. Original processing notes: Scientists estimated how many nucleated cells there were by amplifying reference gene primers. The protocol was immunoSEQ multiplex PCR, while the TCRdb copy is restricted to in-frame clones and leaves out a portion. The DNA gave D and trimming, while V, J and clone size come from that table. The sample shows about 260,000 clones, around four fifths of them seen only once. The germline V and J ends were trimmed by 6 bases and 3 bases, with 14 bases remaining between them. This CDR3 comprises 14 residues. Germline V lookup: CDR1 KGHSH, CDR2 LQKENI. The sample belongs to a study of blood T cell repertoires in COVID-19. Study-level background: Material from acute and convalescent COVID-19 was sourced from the United States, Italy and Spain. T cells, B-cell-depleted T cells, or PBMCs supplied cDNA or gDNA.

The gene calls are TRBV18 and TRBJ1-2; maybe TRBD1 (5 bases). Sequenced: peripheral blood. This TCR derives from a man between 60 and 70 years old with acute or convalescent COVID-19. The CDR3: CASSEGTSYYGYTF. CDR3 nucleotides: TGTGCCAGCTCCGAGGGGACTTCCTACTATGGCTACACCTTC.